The 9 T cell receptor beta chains listed next were all sequenced from one sample in a study of T-cell reconstitution after alpha-beta-depleted transplantation in children. The TCRbeta library was prepared with unique molecular identifiers. TCRdb fed the PCR reads into MiXCR, producing one record per CDR3 protein. Here the sample spans 700,000 to 850,000 distinct CDR3 sequences, roughly 15% being singletons. Sequenced material: PBMCs, mostly from graft donor cells, taken 360 days after TCRalphabeta/CD19-depleted stem cell transplant. Source of these receptors: a male patient between 10 and 17 years old who had a stem cell transplant for acute lymphoblastic leukemia, so the T cells may come from the graft donor.

This clonotype was seen a few times. V is TRBV7-2 and J is TRBJ2-4; possibly TRBD1 or TRBD2 for D (6 bases each). The CDR3 spans 16 residues. Looked up from germline, CDR1 is SGHTA and CDR2 is FQGNSA. Trimming stripped 2 bases from V and 0 bases from J, with 11 bases between. DNA for the CDR3: TGTGCCAGCAGCTTACAGGGGACTCTAGCCAAAAACATTCAGTACTTC. It is translated as CASSLQGTLAKNIQYF. The full variable domain, its missing parts supplied by reference TRBV7-2 and TRBJ2-4, is GAGVSQSPSNKVTEKGKDVELRCDPISGHTALYWYRQSLGQGLEFLIYFQGNSAPDKSGLPSDRFSAERTGGSVSTLTIQRTQQEDSAVYLCASSLQGTLAKNIQYFGAGTRLSVL.

This clonotype has a handful of counts. The rearrangement uses TRBV18 and TRBJ2-2; TRBD2 matches at 9 bases. The J segment lost 1 base and the V segment lost 4 bases, leaving 1 base of the junction unmatched. In germline, CDR1 is KGHSH, CDR2 LQKENI. CDR3 size: 15 residues. This CDR3 is CASSRGRENTGELFF. CDR3 coding DNA: TGTGCCAGCTCACGCGGGAGGGAGAACACCGGGGAGCTGTTTTTT.

This clonotype was observed a handful of times. J is TRBJ2-3 and V is TRBV11-3; tentative D call: TRBD1 (6 bases). The length of the CDR3 is 16 residues. Germline V lookup: CDR1 SGHNT, CDR2 YENEEA. With 4 bases removed from V and 6 bases from J, the gap between germline ends came to 20 bases. The CDR3 bases are TGTGCCAGCAGCTCAGATCGAGGGACAAAAACCGATACGCAGTATTTT. Protein product: CASSSDRGTKTDTQYF.

This clonotype was found a few times. V is TRBV5-6 and J is TRBJ2-5; 15 bases match TRBD2. The CDR3 runs to 19 residues. V gave up 2 bases and J gave up 1 base; unmatched junction bases: 9. Germline-derived CDR1 and CDR2 are SGHDT and YYEEEE. CDR3 protein: CASSFGPPGLAGGQETQYF. The CDR3 DNA follows: TGTGCCAGCAGCTTTGGCCCTCCGGGACTAGCGGGAGGCCAAGAGACCCAGTACTTC.

There are a few counts of this clonotype. The chain has TRBV18 and TRBJ1-1; D call uncertain. Per the germline V gene, CDR1 is KGHSH and CDR2 is LQKENI. The CDR3 has 14 amino acids. Trimming left V 3 bases short and J 6 bases short, with 14 bases between. The CDR3 DNA follows: TGTGCCAGCTCACCGCCCGGGAGAAGCTCTGAAGCTTTCTTT. Encoded protein: CASSPPGRSSEAFF.

The chain couples TRBV4-1 to TRBJ2-1; the D gene could be TRBD1 or TRBD2 (5 bases each). Per the germline V gene, CDR1 is MGHRA and CDR2 is YSYEKL. The CDR3 loop spans 13 amino acids. V was trimmed by 4 bases and J by 13 bases, leaving 17 bases between them. The CDR3 sequence is CASSLRHEGPQFF. DNA for the CDR3: TGCGCCAGCAGCCTCCGTCACGAGGGACCTCAGTTCTTC.

The chain combines TRBV5-1 with TRBJ2-7, with D unclear. Germline lookup yields CDR1 SGHRS and CDR2 YFSETQ. There are 13 residues in the CDR3. Trimming removed 0 bases at V and 3 bases at J, with 7 bases between. In DNA, the CDR3 is TGCGCCAGCAGCTTGGTCACTTACTACGAGCAGTACTTC. Protein: CASSLVTYYEQYF.

This clonotype showed up many times. J is TRBJ2-7 and V is TRBV20-1; 7 bases agree with TRBD1. Unmatched junction bases numbered 3, after V lost 1 base and J lost 3 bases. This CDR3 is 13 amino acids long. Germline lookup yields CDR1 DFQATT and CDR2 SNEGSKA (reference sequence). The CDR3 protein is CSARGDRVYEQYF. In DNA form, the CDR3 reads TGCAGTGCTAGAGGAGACAGGGTCTACGAGCAGTACTTC.

There are many counts of this clonotype. The chain recombines TRBV29-1 with TRBJ2-1; 7 nucleotides agree with TRBD1. V lost 7 bases, J lost 6 bases, and 15 bases stayed unmatched. The CDR3 totals 15 residues. The germline CDR1 and CDR2 sequences are SQVTM and ANQGSEA. CDR3: CSADLPKQGPNEQFF. In DNA, the CDR3 is TGCAGCGCAGACCTACCGAAACAGGGGCCCAATGAGCAGTTCTTC.